This entry features one T cell receptor beta chain sequence. Its binding antigen is unknown. The sample holds no much larger clone one base away, and base qualities are not on file. The data derive from a study of T cell responses to AZD1222 COVID-19 vaccine listed by TCRdb under 2021. About the study as a whole: A total of under 250 trial participants underwent TCR sequencing, of whom about 210 had received two doses of AZD1222 and some 25 had received two doses of the MenACWY control vaccine. Enrollment into the trials was organized by age into subgroups of 18-55, 56-69 and 70-plus years, and those subgroups contained roughly 140, 27 and 60 TCR-sequenced participants, respectively. Beyond this particular receptor, the publication reports: Only five to seven AZD1222 recipients were SARS-CoV-2 seropositive at baseline, limiting conclusions about previously exposed vaccinees. Reportedly, close to half of the unique spike-specific TCRs recognized epitopes lying outside the regions that are mutated in the B.1.351 and B.1.1.7 variants. Because no day 14 peak-response samples were available, the repertoires could be characterized only after the peak T cell response. The whole spike protein was spanned by vaccine-associated CD4 TCRs, and dominant responses were seen in regions 160-218 and 743-854. Participants were mostly white British and included more females than males, and it was suggested by the authors that clonal diversity may have been underestimated. A significant rise in spike-specific TCR breadth and depth was observed after two AZD1222 doses relative to day 0 and relative to MenACWY recipients. The 56-69-year group was small, and its depth increase did not reach significance, likely because of low power.

Per the publication, the time point label means: baseline before first vaccination. The intended sense of this specimen's treatment or condition label: meningococcal conjugate vaccine given as trial control. Vaccinee samples came from UK trials COV001 and COV002, including a single-blind randomized controlled phase 2/3 trial of AZD1222 (ChAdOx1 nCoV-19) in healthy adults. For TCRbeta chain sequencing, PBMC samples were collected from trial participants at day 0 and at day 28 after the second dose. Trimming at the junction amounts to 1 base on V and 5 bases on J, and the germline ends lie 12 bases apart. The germline V gene specifies SGHAT as CDR1 and FQNNGV as CDR2. The CDR3 runs 14 residues from the cysteine to the phenylalanine. This entry keeps only the CDR3 DNA: 42 bases, framed from base 1. The CDR3 regions of human TCRbeta chains were analyzed by immunosequencing. The original pipeline was this. Repertoire TCRs were matched against a reference library of SARS-CoV-2-specific TCRs generated with the MIRA antigen-specificity platform. Breadth meant the fraction of unique TCRs that were SARS-CoV-2-associated, whereas depth meant the fraction of total T cells that were SARS-CoV-2-associated. Using the MIRA data, each spike-specific TCR was mapped to the spike region that the TCR reacts to and placed in a CD4 or CD8 class. Log10-transformed breadth and depth values were compared by one-way ANOVA with Sidak's multiple comparisons tests. The table comes from immuneACCESS by way of TCRdb, which keeps in-frame sequences with V and J called. Part of the clones is missing from these tables; in studies checked, under half for an unresolved V gene and the rest for unknown reasons. V, J and clone size are those of that table, while D and trimming were read from the DNA. The sample table shows 55,000 to 60,000 clones, and 85% to 90% are seen once. Approximately 20% of the sample lies in the top ten.

The sequence links TRBV11-2 to TRBJ2-7; 6 matching bases give a weak D call of TRBD1. The receptor's source is an adult in good health. Material: peripheral blood, obtained on day 0 of MenACWY control vaccination. The CDR3 reads as follows: CASSLGRYRDEQYF. The base sequence is TGTGCCAGCAGCTTAGGGAGGTACAGGGACGAGCAGTACTTC.